This is a list of T cell receptor beta chains from one sample in a study of T cells in Graves' hyperthyroidism and ophthalmopathy. TCRdb recomputed calls from the multiplex PCR reads with MiXCR, one row per CDR3 protein. Seen here are about 720,000 distinct CDR3 sequences, 16% observed once, and the top ten hold around 8%. The sequenced material came from blood. Receptors originate from a man aged 18 to 29 with Graves' hyperthyroidism. Both conserved end residues are part of each CDR3. Fields, in order: CDR3 DNA, CDR3 protein, J gene, D gene, clone size, CDR3 length, V gene. D genes are given only for firm matches. Expanded clones are given a class, and other clones once, few, many or no size at all.

DNA: TGTGCCAGTAGTACAACAGGGTTTTTGGGCACCGGGGAGCTGTTTTTT
CDR3: CASSTTGFLGTGELFF
J: TRBJ2-2
D: NA
size: once
length: 16
V: TRBV19

DNA: TGTGCCAGCTCAACCGGTGCCGGCCTCTACGAGCAGTACTTC
CDR3: CASSTGAGLYEQYF
J: TRBJ2-7
D: NA
size: NA
length: 14
V: TRBV18

DNA: TGCAGTGCTAGGACGGACAGGGGTTACGAGCAGTACTTC
CDR3: CSARTDRGYEQYF
J: TRBJ2-7
D: TRBD1
size: NA
length: 13
V: TRBV20-1

DNA: TGCAGTGCTAGCGGGCAGCAAGAGACCCAGTACTTC
CDR3: CSASGQQETQYF
J: TRBJ2-5
D: NA
size: many
length: 12
V: TRBV20-1

DNA: TGTGCCAGTAGTATAGCACTGGTTGGGAACCCGAATCAGCCCCAGCATTTT
CDR3: CASSIALVGNPNQPQHF
J: TRBJ1-5
D: NA
size: once
length: 17
V: TRBV19

DNA: TGTGCCAGCAGCCAAGATGAAAAGATACCCTACGAGCAGTACTTC
CDR3: CASSQDEKIPYEQYF
J: TRBJ2-7
D: NA
size: NA
length: 15
V: TRBV3-1

DNA: TGTGCCAGCAGCCATGGGAACTTGCCGAACGAGCAGTACTTC
CDR3: CASSHGNLPNEQYF
J: TRBJ2-7
D: NA
size: many
length: 14
V: TRBV7-2

DNA: TGTGCCAGCAGCTCGTCTAGATATGAGCAGTTCTTC
CDR3: CASSSSRYEQFF
J: TRBJ2-1
D: NA
size: NA
length: 12
V: TRBV7-9

DNA: TGCGCCAGCAGCCAAGTGAGGCCCCCAGGCACTGAAGCTTTCTTT
CDR3: CASSQVRPPGTEAFF
J: TRBJ1-1
D: NA
size: few
length: 15
V: TRBV4-3

DNA: TGTGCCAGCAGTCAGGGGATCTATAATTCACCCCTCCACTTT
CDR3: CASSQGIYNSPLHF
J: TRBJ1-6
D: NA
size: few
length: 14
V: TRBV6-1

DNA: TGTGCCAGCAGCTTCAACCGGGACGACACCGGGGAGCTGTTTTTT
CDR3: CASSFNRDDTGELFF
J: TRBJ2-2
D: NA
size: many
length: 15
V: TRBV7-3

DNA: TGTGCCAGCAGCTTATCCGGCAGGGACACCGGGGAGCTGTTTTTT
CDR3: CASSLSGRDTGELFF
J: TRBJ2-2
D: NA
size: many
length: 15
V: TRBV7-6

DNA: TGTGCCAGCAGCTTAGGACTAGCGGGAGGGACGGAGACCCAGTACTTC
CDR3: CASSLGLAGGTETQYF
J: TRBJ2-5
D: TRBD2
size: few
length: 16
V: TRBV7-2

DNA: TGTGCCAGCAGCCCAGGACATGACCGCCACTTT
CDR3: CASSPGHDRHF
J: TRBJ1-6
D: NA
size: NA
length: 11
V: TRBV28

DNA: TGTGCCAGCAGTAAGACTAGCGGGAGATCAGATACGCAGTATTTT
CDR3: CASSKTSGRSDTQYF
J: TRBJ2-3
D: TRBD2
size: many
length: 15
V: TRBV2

DNA: TGTGCCAGTAGTCATGGAGGCGAGACCCAGTACTTC
CDR3: CASSHGGETQYF
J: TRBJ2-5
D: NA
size: few
length: 12
V: TRBV19

DNA: TGTGCCAGCAAATGGGGACAGGGGTATAGTCAGCCCCAGCATTTT
CDR3: CASKWGQGYSQPQHF
J: TRBJ1-5
D: TRBD1
size: many
length: 15
V: TRBV6-1

DNA: TGTGCCAGCAGGACGTCGCGTCTCCGGACCGGGGAGCTGTTTTTT
CDR3: CASRTSRLRTGELFF
J: TRBJ2-2
D: NA
size: NA
length: 15
V: TRBV6-1

DNA: TGTGCCAGCTCATCAGACAGGGCCTCCTATGGCTACACCTTC
CDR3: CASSSDRASYGYTF
J: TRBJ1-2
D: TRBD1
size: NA
length: 14
V: TRBV18

DNA: TGCAGTGCTAGGACTAGCCGAAGCACAGATACGCAGTATTTT
CDR3: CSARTSRSTDTQYF
J: TRBJ2-3
D: TRBD2
size: few
length: 14
V: TRBV20-1

DNA: TGTGCCAGCAGTGAAGCGTGGGGGACAGGGACCTACTACGAGCAGTACTTC
CDR3: CASSEAWGTGTYYEQYF
J: TRBJ2-7
D: TRBD1
size: many
length: 17
V: TRBV2

DNA: TGTGCCAGCTCACCAGCGGCCACGTGGGAGCTGTTTTTT
CDR3: CASSPAATWELFF
J: TRBJ2-2
D: NA
size: NA
length: 13
V: TRBV18

DNA: TGTGCCAGCAGGTTAGGGGGCCGCACCGGGGAGCTGTTTTTT
CDR3: CASRLGGRTGELFF
J: TRBJ2-2
D: TRBD1
size: NA
length: 14
V: TRBV27

DNA: TGCAGTGCTAGAGCCCGGGACAGTTCCTACGAGCAGTACTTC
CDR3: CSARARDSSYEQYF
J: TRBJ2-7
D: TRBD1
size: many
length: 14
V: TRBV20-1

DNA: TGCAGCGTGCTCCTACAGGGATCCCAAGAGACCCAGTACTTC
CDR3: CSVLLQGSQETQYF
J: TRBJ2-5
D: NA
size: many
length: 14
V: TRBV29-1

DNA: TGCAGTGCTCCTAGACCGGGACTTCGGGCCAATGAGCAGTTCTTC
CDR3: CSAPRPGLRANEQFF
J: TRBJ2-1
D: NA
size: NA
length: 15
V: TRBV20-1

DNA: TGTGCCAGCAGCCAAGGGTCCGGGAGGGTTCAGCCCCAGCATTTT
CDR3: CASSQGSGRVQPQHF
J: TRBJ1-5
D: NA
size: few
length: 15
V: TRBV3-1

DNA: TGTGCCATCAGTGAAGGGACTCAGCCCCAGCATTTT
CDR3: CAISEGTQPQHF
J: TRBJ1-5
D: NA
size: many
length: 12
V: TRBV10-3

DNA: TGCGCCAGCAGCACACTAGCGAACACCGGGGAGCTGTTTTTT
CDR3: CASSTLANTGELFF
J: TRBJ2-2
D: NA
size: many
length: 14
V: TRBV5-1

DNA: TGCAGTGCTAGAGACCCGGGACACAGCACAGATACGCAGTATTTT
CDR3: CSARDPGHSTDTQYF
J: TRBJ2-3
D: NA
size: NA
length: 15
V: TRBV20-1

DNA: TGTGCCAGCAGCTTCTTACCCGGGACTAGTGACAATGAGCAGTTCTTC
CDR3: CASSFLPGTSDNEQFF
J: TRBJ2-1
D: TRBD2
size: few
length: 16
V: TRBV7-9

DNA: TGTGCCAGCAGTGTAAATTCCTACGAGCAGTACTTC
CDR3: CASSVNSYEQYF
J: TRBJ2-7
D: NA
size: NA
length: 12
V: TRBV6-2/TRBV6-3

DNA: TGTGCCAGCAGCCGGGGGAAGGGCACAGATACGCAGTATTTT
CDR3: CASSRGKGTDTQYF
J: TRBJ2-3
D: NA
size: few
length: 14
V: TRBV7-9

DNA: TGTGCCAGCAGGGGGCGACGGGGCCCCTCCTCTGGGGCCAACGTCCTGACTTTC
CDR3: CASRGRRGPSSGANVLTF
J: TRBJ2-6
D: NA
size: NA
length: 18
V: TRBV2

DNA: TGTGCCAGCAGTTATGTCCCCGGGGAGCTGTTTTTT
CDR3: CASSYVPGELFF
J: TRBJ2-2
D: NA
size: NA
length: 12
V: TRBV6-5

DNA: TGTGCCAGCAGTTTAGCGGGATGGGGCGAGCAGTACTTC
CDR3: CASSLAGWGEQYF
J: TRBJ2-7
D: NA
size: NA
length: 13
V: TRBV28

DNA: TGTGCCAGCAGTTTAGTGGCACCCTACGAGCAGTACTTC
CDR3: CASSLVAPYEQYF
J: TRBJ2-7
D: NA
size: many
length: 13
V: TRBV12-3/TRBV12-4

DNA: TGTGCCAGCAGTGTAGGGGGGACAGGGGTCGAGCAGTACTTC
CDR3: CASSVGGTGVEQYF
J: TRBJ2-7
D: TRBD1
size: many
length: 14
V: TRBV27

DNA: TGTGCCAGCAGTACGTGGGCGGACGGGGGCAATGAGCAGCTCTTC
CDR3: CASSTWADGGNEQLF
J: TRBJ2-1
D: NA
size: NA
length: 15
V: TRBV12-3/TRBV12-4

DNA: TGCAGCGTTGCCCGACTAGCGGGAGGGCTTCGCGATGAGCAGTTCTTC
CDR3: CSVARLAGGLRDEQFF
J: TRBJ2-1
D: TRBD2
size: NA
length: 16
V: TRBV29-1

DNA: TGTGCCAGCACCCCCTTCGTACAGATATCACGAAACACCGGGGAGCTGTTTTTT
CDR3: CASTPFVQISRNTGELFF
J: TRBJ2-2
D: NA
size: many
length: 18
V: TRBV28

DNA: TGTGCCAGCAGCCCGGGACAGGACGAGACCCAGTACTTC
CDR3: CASSPGQDETQYF
J: TRBJ2-5
D: TRBD1
size: many
length: 13
V: TRBV12-3/TRBV12-4

DNA: TGTGCCAGTCATGGGACATTCGGGACTAGCGGCCTGACCGGGGAGCTGTTTTTT
CDR3: CASHGTFGTSGLTGELFF
J: TRBJ2-2
D: TRBD2
size: NA
length: 18
V: TRBV19

DNA: TGTGCCAGCAGTTTGGGGACTAGCGGCACCGGGGAGCTGTTTTTT
CDR3: CASSLGTSGTGELFF
J: TRBJ2-2
D: TRBD2
size: many
length: 15
V: TRBV28

DNA: TGTGCCAGCAGCTTGTTCGGGACAGAAATACAAGAGACCCAGTACTTC
CDR3: CASSLFGTEIQETQYF
J: TRBJ2-5
D: TRBD1
size: many
length: 16
V: TRBV5-6

DNA: TGTGCCAGCAGTCACGAGACGGAGACGCAAGAGACCCAGTACTTC
CDR3: CASSHETETQETQYF
J: TRBJ2-5
D: NA
size: few
length: 15
V: TRBV12-3/TRBV12-4

DNA: TGTGCCAGCAGCGTAGACTTGGGGAGCGGGGCCCTCGAGCAGTACTTC
CDR3: CASSVDLGSGALEQYF
J: TRBJ2-7
D: TRBD2
size: NA
length: 16
V: TRBV9

DNA: TGTGCCAGCAGTCCATTTAGCGGGGGGGCCTACGAGCAGTACTTC
CDR3: CASSPFSGGAYEQYF
J: TRBJ2-7
D: TRBD2
size: many
length: 15
V: TRBV12-3/TRBV12-4

DNA: TGTGCCAGCAGTACCCGACAGGGGTTAGCTTTCTTT
CDR3: CASSTRQGLAFF
J: TRBJ1-1
D: TRBD1
size: many
length: 12
V: TRBV28

DNA: TGTGCCAGTACCTCAGGGACAGCCCTCATGAACACTGAAGCTTTCTTT
CDR3: CASTSGTALMNTEAFF
J: TRBJ1-1
D: TRBD1
size: NA
length: 16
V: TRBV19

DNA: TGTGCCAGCAGTCTCGGTCGTGGCATCAGCAATCAGCCCCAGCATTTT
CDR3: CASSLGRGISNQPQHF
J: TRBJ1-5
D: NA
size: many
length: 16
V: TRBV28